A selection of T cell receptor beta chains follows, all from one sample in a study of blood T cell repertoires in COVID-19. Sequenced by immunoSEQ multiplex PCR; TCRdb stores in-frame clones only, minus some. This sample yields 27,000 or so clones, of which about 90% are seen a single time; 6.5% to 8.5% belongs to the top ten. The source material was peripheral blood. The source of these receptors is a woman between 45 and 60 years old with active COVID-19. Both conserved end residues are part of each CDR3. The D gene is left open where the match is weak.

v_gene	j_gene	d_gene	len	CDR3aa	CDR3nt
TRBV4-2	TRBJ2-1	TRBD2	15	CASSQDSGSYNEQFF	TGTGCCAGCAGCCAAGATAGCGGGAGTTACAATGAGCAGTTCTTC
TRBV11-1	TRBJ2-7	NA	14	CASSFGDSFYEQYF	TGTGCCAGCAGCTTTGGGGACTCCTTCTACGAGCAGTACTTC
TRBV7-9	TRBJ2-2	TRBD2	16	CASSSRGLARTGELFF	TGTGCCAGCAGCTCAAGGGGACTAGCGAGGACCGGGGAGCTGTTTTTT
TRBV7-9	TRBJ1-2	NA	15	CASSPRGLGNYGYTF	TGTGCCAGCAGCCCGAGGGGGTTAGGGAACTATGGCTACACCTTC
TRBV6-5	TRBJ2-7	TRBD2	13	CASIAGGRYEQYF	TGTGCCAGCATAGCGGGAGGCAGGTACGAGCAGTACTTC
TRBV18	TRBJ2-3	NA	16	CASSPPGARGTDTQYF	TGTGCCAGCTCACCACCGGGGGCGCGGGGCACAGATACGCAGTATTTT
TRBV28	TRBJ1-2	TRBD1	17	CASSGTGRAKTNYGYTF	TGTGCCAGCAGTGGGACAGGGAGGGCGAAAACTAACTATGGCTACACCTTC
TRBV21-1	TRBJ1-1	NA	13	CASSVRTGMKAFF	TGTGCCAGCAGCGTCCGGACAGGGATGAAAGCTTTCTTT
TRBV29-1	TRBJ2-7	NA	12	CSVETESWEQYF	TGCAGCGTTGAGACAGAATCTTGGGAGCAGTACTTC
TRBV19	TRBJ2-7	TRBD1	15	CASSIGQGLSYEQYF	TGTGCCAGTAGTATTGGACAGGGCCTCTCCTACGAGCAGTACTTC
TRBV5-1	TRBJ2-3	TRBD1	15	CASRGGQGSTDTQYF	TGCGCCAGCAGAGGTGGACAGGGTTCCACAGATACGCAGTATTTT
TRBV28	TRBJ1-2	NA	12	CASSKQSYGYTF	TGTGCCAGCAGTAAACAGAGCTACGGCTACACCTTC
TRBV27	TRBJ2-5	TRBD1	14	CASSSLGQQETQYF	TGTGCCAGCAGTTCCCTGGGACAGCAAGAGACCCAGTACTTC